What follows are 10 T cell receptor beta chains derived from one specimen sequenced in a study of OX40 agonist ivuxolimab in advanced cancers. TCRdb's copy holds only in-frame clones and misses some; the assay was immunoSEQ multiplex PCR. The repertoire includes about 130,000 clones, around 90% of them detected once, and under 0.85% sits in the top ten. The source was CD4+ or CD8+ T cells sorted from blood, collected in a trial of the OX40 agonist ivuxolimab. Receptors were obtained from an adult with an advanced solid tumor such as melanoma, head and neck, liver or kidney cancer.

This chain connects TRBV6-6 to TRBJ1-1; D might be TRBD1 (5 bases). The V and J ends lost 2 bases and 0 bases respectively, with 10 bases between them. Germline values: CDR1 MNHNY, CDR2 SVGAGI (reference sequence). This CDR3 has 15 amino acids. CDR3 sequence (DNA): TGTGCCAGCAGTTACGTCGAGGGGCTGAACACTGAAGCTTTCTTT. It encodes CASSYVEGLNTEAFF.

The rearrangement links TRBV4-3 to TRBJ1-2, with TRBD1 identical over 8 bases. The CDR3 length is 17 residues. Germline V gives CDR1 LGHNA, CDR2 YSLEER. The junction had 11 bases not matched to a gene; V was cut back by 3 bases and J by 2 bases. The CDR3 DNA reads as TGCGCCAGCAGCCACGACCCCAAAAGGACAGGGAACTATGGCTACACCTTC. This encodes CASSHDPKRTGNYGYTF.

The rearrangement links TRBV28 to TRBJ2-7; D perhaps matches TRBD1 (6 bases). Trimming pared 7 bases from V and 5 bases from J, leaving 24 bases between. The CDR3 contains 16 residues. The germline CDR1 and CDR2 sequences are MDHEN and SYDVKM. The CDR3 sequence: CASTLGGVQGYDEQYF. The CDR3 region has the DNA TGTGCCAGCACCCTAGGGGGAGTACAGGGCTACGACGAGCAGTACTTC.

V usage is TRBV11-2 and J usage is TRBJ2-1; D is ambiguous. Trimming took 5 bases from V and 7 from J, leaving 9 bases between them. This CDR3 has 12 amino acids. In germline, CDR1 is SGHAT, CDR2 FQNNGV. In DNA form, the CDR3 reads TGTGCCAGCAGCCCAAAAAAGAATGAGCAGTTCTTC. The encoded protein is CASSPKKNEQFF.

The chain uses TRBV7-8 and TRBJ2-4, with 8 bases identical to TRBD1. Germline V CDR1 and CDR2: SGHVS, FQNEAQ. This CDR3 is built from 14 residues. J gave up 8 bases and V 3 bases, and 6 bases lay outside the gene matches. CDR3 nucleotide sequence: TGTGCCAGCAGCTTCACAGGGGGACGGGACATTCAGTACTTC. This encodes CASSFTGGRDIQYF.

In its sample, this clone was seen a few times. V and J are TRBV10-2 and TRBJ1-5; D might be TRBD1 (6 bases). CDR3 length: 16 residues. V dropped 3 bases and J dropped 7 bases, with 19 bases sitting between them. Germline assignment: CDR1 WSHSY and CDR2 SAAADI. The chain's CDR3 is CASSDPGGEGVQPQHF. CDR3 nucleotides: TGCGCCAGCAGTGATCCGGGAGGGGAGGGGGTACAGCCCCAGCATTTT.

This clone has more than one count but fewer than ten. Mismatch with germline at one junction end may stem from a read error. The chain is built from TRBV7-7 and TRBJ2-1; D unclear. The CDR3 has 13 amino acids. The V gene's germline CDR1 is SSHAT and CDR2 FNYEAQ (reference sequence). As DNA, the CDR3 is TGTGCTAGCAGCTCCGATATTAGTGGTGAACAGTTCTTC. It specifies CASSSDISGEQFF.

This chain uses TRBV10-2 with TRBJ2-7; 7 bases line up with TRBD2. Germline values: CDR1 WSHSY, CDR2 SAAADI. This CDR3 region has 17 residues. V shed 6 bases, J shed 0 bases, and the junction held 14 bases outside the gene matches. Written as DNA, the CDR3 is TGCGCCAGCAGCGGTATGGCTAGCGGAGGAGTCTCCTACGAGCAGTACTTC. Translating it yields CASSGMASGGVSYEQYF.

The gene calls are TRBV7-3 and TRBJ1-3; D not resolved. V was cut by 2 bases and J by 2 bases, with 10 bases left in between. There are 15 residues in the CDR3. The germline V gene has CDR1 SGHTA and CDR2 FQGTGA. CDR3 in amino acids: CASSLDGLTGNTIYF. The CDR3, as DNA: TGTGCCAGCAGCTTAGACGGGTTAACTGGAAACACCATATATTTT.

There are a few counts of this clone. The chain employs TRBV30 and TRBJ2-1, with D possibly TRBD1 on 6 matching bases. The CDR3 is 15 amino acids. Looked up from germline, CDR1 is GTSNPN and CDR2 is SVGIG (reference sequence). V lost 0 bases, J lost 5 bases, and 14 bases lay in between. CDR3 in DNA: TGTGCCTGGAGTGTATTTGGGACACCCAACAATGAGCAGTTCTTC. It codes for CAWSVFGTPNNEQFF. The full variable domain, its missing parts supplied by reference TRBV30 and TRBJ2-1, is SQTIHQWPATLVQPVGSPLSLECTVEGTSNPNLYWYRQAAGRGLQLLFYSVGIGQISSEVPQNLSASRPQDRQFILSSKKLLLSDSGFYLCAWSVFGTPNNEQFFGPGTRLTVL.